A selection of T cell receptor beta chains follows, all from one sample in a study of regulatory T cells in long-lasting Graves disease. TCRdb fed the multiplex PCR reads into MiXCR, producing one record per CDR3 protein. Among 450,000 or so distinct CDR3 sequences, approximately 22% were seen once, and the ten largest hold around 13%. Source: peripheral blood mononuclear cells (PBMCs), taken when the disease was refractory, from a patient treated with antithyroid drugs. These receptors were taken from a female donor with Graves disease. Each CDR3 is given with its conserved first and last residue. The D gene is left open where the match is weak. Clone size is shown for a subset of rows, as once, few, many or a class of expanded clone.

>.|TRBJ2-1|TRBV12-3/TRBV12-4|.
TGTGCCAGCAGCCGACAGCGCCAACAGTTCTTC
CASSRQRQQFF
>TRBD1|TRBJ1-2|TRBV7-9|few
TGTGCCAGCAGAGCCGGGGACAGGGGGAATAGAGGCTACACCTTC
CASRAGDRGNRGYTF
>.|TRBJ2-7|TRBV25-1|.
TGTGCCAGCAGTGAGGGATGGGTAGGGGGAGTGTCCTACGAGCAGTACTTC
CASSEGWVGGVSYEQYF
>.|TRBJ2-6|TRBV11-2|many
TGTGCCAGCAGCTTAGGGCAGGCCAGGGGACGTGGGGCCAACGTCCTGACTTTC
CASSLGQARGRGANVLTF
>TRBD1|TRBJ1-1|TRBV7-9|few
TGTGCCAGCAGCTCCTCTCGACAGGGGAGGGGGGCCACTGAAGCTTTCTTT
CASSSSRQGRGATEAFF
>TRBD1|TRBJ2-7|TRBV20-1|.
TGCAGTGCCGGACAGGAGTCCTACGAGCAGTACTTC
CSAGQESYEQYF
>TRBD1|TRBJ1-2|TRBV7-8|.
TGTGCCAGCAGCGAACAAGATCAGGGGGCCTATGGCTACACCTTC
CASSEQDQGAYGYTF
>.|TRBJ1-6|TRBV27|many
TGTGCCAGCAGTTTAAGTCCAGGTCACAATTCACCCCTCCACTTT
CASSLSPGHNSPLHF
>TRBD2|TRBJ2-6|TRBV28|many
TGTGCCACCGATCCGGGGGGTTTGACTGGGGCCAACGTCCTGACTTTC
CATDPGGLTGANVLTF
>.|TRBJ1-1|TRBV4-1|.
TGCGCCAGCAGCCCACCCCCAGGGGTGACTGAAGCTTTCTTT
CASSPPPGVTEAFF
>TRBD1|TRBJ2-6|TRBV14|few
TGTGCCAGCAGCCACCTCCGTTTGCAGGGGGCTGCTGGGGCCAACGTCCTGACTTTC
CASSHLRLQGAAGANVLTF
>TRBD1|TRBJ2-7|TRBV27|few
TGTGCCAGCAGTTGGACAGGGGCCTACGAGCAGTACTTC
CASSWTGAYEQYF
>.|TRBJ1-2|TRBV4-3|.
TGCGCCAGCAGCCTAGGGGTTACTGGCTACACCTTC
CASSLGVTGYTF
>.|TRBJ1-2|TRBV7-2|.
TGTGCCAGCAGCTTAGGGACCGCGGGCGGCTACACCTTC
CASSLGTAGGYTF
>.|TRBJ1-1|TRBV12-3/TRBV12-4|.
TGTGCCATCGCCCCACGGAATTTGAACACTGAAGCTTTCTTT
CAIAPRNLNTEAFF
>.|TRBJ2-2|TRBV28|many
TGTGCCAGTCTTGCCCAAGCGGGTAACACCGGGGAGCTGTTTTTT
CASLAQAGNTGELFF
>.|TRBJ1-2|TRBV7-9|once
TGTGCCAGCAGCCCCGGAGGCGGGGAGAACTATGGCTACACCTTC
CASSPGGGENYGYTF
>TRBD2|TRBJ2-1|TRBV5-1|.
TGCGCCAGCAGCTTGGACGGTGCCGGGGGGTCATACAATGAGCAGTTCTTC
CASSLDGAGGSYNEQFF
>TRBD1|TRBJ2-2|TRBV9|few
TGTGCCAGCAGCGTCCTGGCAGGGGGCATGGGTACCGGGGAGCTGTTTTTT
CASSVLAGGMGTGELFF
>.|TRBJ1-5|TRBV12-3/TRBV12-4|.
TGTGCCAGCAGTTGGGGCCGGGGTGGAGTCCAGCGTTTT
CASSWGRGGVQRF
>TRBD1|TRBJ2-7|TRBV28|many
TGTGCCAGCAGTTTGACAGGGTTAAAGCAGTACTTC
CASSLTGLKQYF
>TRBD1|TRBJ1-5|TRBV12-3/TRBV12-4|few
TGTGCCAGCACTGGGACAGCCTATAGCAATCAGCCCCAGCATTTT
CASTGTAYSNQPQHF
>TRBD2|TRBJ2-7|TRBV3-1|few
TGTGCCAGCAGCCACCTACTAGCGGGATTGAAGGAGCAGTACTTC
CASSHLLAGLKEQYF
>.|TRBJ2-5|TRBV10-3|many
TGTGCCATCTCCCTTCACCTAGGGGAGACCCAGTACTTC
CAISLHLGETQYF
>TRBD1|TRBJ2-7|TRBV11-2|.
TGTGCCAGCAGCTTAGATACGGGGACAGGGGGCAACTACGAGCAGTACTTC
CASSLDTGTGGNYEQYF
>.|TRBJ2-7|TRBV11-2|many
TGTGCCAGCAGCTCCCTCCGGGACGGATCCTACGAGCAGTACTTC
CASSSLRDGSYEQYF
>TRBD1|TRBJ1-2|TRBV5-1|few
TGCGCCAGCAGCCCGGGACAGGGGGTGAACTATGGCTACACCTTC
CASSPGQGVNYGYTF
>.|TRBJ2-3|TRBV12-3/TRBV12-4|few
TGTGCCAGCCGCCGAAGGGGTGAAGATACGCAGTATTTT
CASRRRGEDTQYF
>.|TRBJ2-2|TRBV6-2/TRBV6-3|.
TGTGCCAGCAGTTACGGGGTTCGACCGGGCACCGGGGAGCTGTTTTTT
CASSYGVRPGTGELFF
>TRBD1|TRBJ2-3|TRBV24-1|.
TGTGCCACCAGTGAGACAGGGGGTCTCGCAGATACGCAGTATTTT
CATSETGGLADTQYF
>TRBD1|TRBJ1-2|TRBV2|many
TGTGCCAGCAGTGAAGAACAGGGGGTTACTGGCTACACCTTC
CASSEEQGVTGYTF
>.|TRBJ1-5|TRBV19|once
TGTGCCAGTAGTATGAAGTATAGCAATCAGCCCCAGCATTTT
CASSMKYSNQPQHF
>.|TRBJ1-1|TRBV28|many
TGTGCCAGCAGTTTAGAGGGGTCCAACACTGAAGCTTTCTTT
CASSLEGSNTEAFF
>TRBD1|TRBJ2-5|TRBV3-1|few
TGTGCCAGCAGACACGGACAGGGGGGGGAGACCCAGTACTTC
CASRHGQGGETQYF
>.|TRBJ2-7|TRBV20-1|.
TGCAGTGCGGGCCTTACAGGGAATCCCTACGAGCAGTACTTC
CSAGLTGNPYEQYF
>TRBD1|TRBJ1-3|TRBV6-9|.
TGTGCCAGCAGTTACTCAGAGGGGGCTAATGGAAACACCATATATTTT
CASSYSEGANGNTIYF
>.|TRBJ1-5|TRBV28|many
TGTGCCAGCAGTTTGGAGAGGGGTGGGCAGCCCCAGCATTTT
CASSLERGGQPQHF
>.|TRBJ1-5|TRBV20-1|.
TGCAGTGCTTCGCAGCTCCCGGCGGACCATCATTTTTTTTATCAGCCCCAGCATTTT
CSASQLPADHHFFYQPQHF
>.|TRBJ2-7|TRBV6-5|many
TGTGCCAGCAGTTACCTTGGAGGGGGCGGCTACGAGCAGTACTTC
CASSYLGGGGYEQYF
>.|TRBJ1-5|TRBV7-8|few
TGTGCCAGCAGCGGTACAGGGTTCCAGCCCCAGCATTTT
CASSGTGFQPQHF
>.|TRBJ1-3|TRBV7-9|.
TGTGCCAGCAGCTTAGAAACGGACACAAACACCATATATTTT
CASSLETDTNTIYF
>.|TRBJ1-1|TRBV30|few
TGTGCCTGGAGTGGACAGTCGAACACTGAAGCTTTCTTT
CAWSGQSNTEAFF
>.|TRBJ1-2|TRBV6-1|few
TGTGCCAGCAGTACCCGAGGGGGGGCCTCCTATGGCTACACCTTC
CASSTRGGASYGYTF
>.|TRBJ1-1|TRBV27|many
TGTGCCAGCAGAGTAGGGGAAACTGAAGCTTTCTTT
CASRVGETEAFF
>TRBD1|TRBJ1-3|TRBV12-3/TRBV12-4|.
TGTGCCAGCAGTTTCGGGGACAGGCTTCACTCTGGAAACACCATATATTTT
CASSFGDRLHSGNTIYF
>.|TRBJ1-4|TRBV30|.
TGTGCCTGGAGCATACAAGTCCATGAAAAACTGTTTTTT
CAWSIQVHEKLFF
>.|TRBJ2-1|TRBV2|many
TGTGCCAGCTACAGGATTGGCTCCTACAATGAGCAGTTCTTC
CASYRIGSYNEQFF
>TRBD1|TRBJ2-7|TRBV25-1|.
TGTGCCAGCACTCCGGACAGGGGAGAAAAACAGGAGCAGTACTTC
CASTPDRGEKQEQYF
>TRBD1|TRBJ1-1|TRBV7-8|many
TGTGCCAGCAGCTTAAACAGGGGTAATGAAGCTTTCTTT
CASSLNRGNEAFF
>.|TRBJ1-1|TRBV28|many
TGTGCCAGCAAACTACGGCAGGGGCGAGACCCGAACACTGAAGCTTTCTTT
CASKLRQGRDPNTEAFF
>TRBD2|TRBJ2-6|TRBV7-3|many
TGTGCCAGCAGCTCCCGGGACTATTACAACGTCCTGACTTTC
CASSSRDYYNVLTF
>.|TRBJ2-7|TRBV28|many
TGTGCCAGCAGCCCTCAGGGCACGTCCTACGAGCAGTACTTC
CASSPQGTSYEQYF
>.|TRBJ2-2|TRBV24-1|few
TGTGCCACCAGTGATCTCCGGACAGCCGGGGGGGGGGAGCTGTTTTTT
CATSDLRTAGGGELFF
>.|TRBJ1-5|TRBV7-9|few
TGTGCCAGCACCCCGGGAGAGGGGGTGCCCCAGCATTTT
CASTPGEGVPQHF
>TRBD2|TRBJ2-7|TRBV20-1|few
TGCAGTGCTAGAGATTTCGGAAGCGGGGGGCCGGACGAGCAGTACTTC
CSARDFGSGGPDEQYF
>TRBD1|TRBJ1-2|TRBV28|many
TGTGCCAGCAGGACGGGGACAGGGGATGGCTACACCTTC
CASRTGTGDGYTF
>.|TRBJ1-2|TRBV3-1|few
TGTGCCAGCAGCCAAGATCACACGACGGATGGCTACACCTTC
CASSQDHTTDGYTF
>TRBD2|TRBJ2-2|TRBV19|many
TGTGCCAGTAGTACCGACCAGACTAGCCCCGGGGAGCTGTTTTTT
CASSTDQTSPGELFF
>TRBD2|TRBJ2-7|TRBV4-1|.
TGCGCCAGCAGCCAAGACGGGGCGGGGGACTCCTACGAGCAGTACTTC
CASSQDGAGDSYEQYF
>.|TRBJ1-2|TRBV12-3/TRBV12-4|few
TGTGCCAGCAGTTTATACGGCCGTCATGGGGGCTACACCTTC
CASSLYGRHGGYTF